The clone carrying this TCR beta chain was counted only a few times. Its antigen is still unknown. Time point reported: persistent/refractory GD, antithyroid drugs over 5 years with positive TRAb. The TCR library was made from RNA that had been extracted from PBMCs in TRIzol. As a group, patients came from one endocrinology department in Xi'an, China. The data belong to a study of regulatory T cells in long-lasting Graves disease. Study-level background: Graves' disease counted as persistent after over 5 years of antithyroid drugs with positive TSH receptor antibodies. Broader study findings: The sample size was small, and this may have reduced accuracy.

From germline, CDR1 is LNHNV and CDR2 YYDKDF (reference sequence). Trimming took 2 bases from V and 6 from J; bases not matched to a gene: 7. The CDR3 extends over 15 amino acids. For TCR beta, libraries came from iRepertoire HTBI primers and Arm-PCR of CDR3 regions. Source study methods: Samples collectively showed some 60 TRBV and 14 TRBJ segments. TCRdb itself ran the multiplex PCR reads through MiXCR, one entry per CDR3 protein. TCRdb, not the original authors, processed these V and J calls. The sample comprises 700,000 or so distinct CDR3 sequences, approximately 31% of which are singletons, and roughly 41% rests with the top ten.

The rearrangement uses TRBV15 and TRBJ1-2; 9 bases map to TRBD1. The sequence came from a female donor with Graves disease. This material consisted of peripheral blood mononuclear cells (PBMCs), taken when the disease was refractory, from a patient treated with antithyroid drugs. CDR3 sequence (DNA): TGTGCCACCAGCAGATCTATCCGGGACAGGGATGGCTACACCTTC. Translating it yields CATSRSIRDRDGYTF.